Sequencing of this TCR beta chain was carried out in a study of T-cell memory formation after mild COVID-19. Regarding the study as a whole: Pre-infection memory carried some responding clones, suggesting that cross-reactive memory joined.

MiXCR was run by TCRdb on the 5' RACE reads, yielding one entry per CDR3 protein. The data show hundreds of thousands of distinct CDR3 sequences, with roughly 21% seen just once and around 12% held by the top ten. V shed 7 bases, J shed 4 bases, and the junction held 6 bases outside the gene matches. The germline CDR1 and CDR2 sequences are LNHDA and SQIVND (reference sequence). This CDR3 is 14 amino acids long. Concerning this clonotype itself: The antigen is undetermined.

The sequenced material came from PBMCs or a T cell subset sorted from them (not recorded which). This sequence originates from an adult woman who had mild COVID-19 (a few samples of this study predate the infection). Cell type and time point are not known. This chain joins TRBV19 and TRBJ1-1, with 10 positions matching TRBD1. The DNA for the CDR3 is TGTGCCAGTACAGACAGGGGGCCGCTCACTGAAGCTTTCTTT. Its protein is CASTDRGPLTEAFF. The full variable domain, completed using reference TRBV19 and TRBJ1-1, is DGGITQSPKYLFRKEGQNVTLSCEQNLNHDAMYWYRQDPGQGLRLIYYSQIVNDFQKGDIAEGYSVSREKKESFPLTVTSAQKNPTAFYLCASTDRGPLTEAFFGQGTRLTVV.